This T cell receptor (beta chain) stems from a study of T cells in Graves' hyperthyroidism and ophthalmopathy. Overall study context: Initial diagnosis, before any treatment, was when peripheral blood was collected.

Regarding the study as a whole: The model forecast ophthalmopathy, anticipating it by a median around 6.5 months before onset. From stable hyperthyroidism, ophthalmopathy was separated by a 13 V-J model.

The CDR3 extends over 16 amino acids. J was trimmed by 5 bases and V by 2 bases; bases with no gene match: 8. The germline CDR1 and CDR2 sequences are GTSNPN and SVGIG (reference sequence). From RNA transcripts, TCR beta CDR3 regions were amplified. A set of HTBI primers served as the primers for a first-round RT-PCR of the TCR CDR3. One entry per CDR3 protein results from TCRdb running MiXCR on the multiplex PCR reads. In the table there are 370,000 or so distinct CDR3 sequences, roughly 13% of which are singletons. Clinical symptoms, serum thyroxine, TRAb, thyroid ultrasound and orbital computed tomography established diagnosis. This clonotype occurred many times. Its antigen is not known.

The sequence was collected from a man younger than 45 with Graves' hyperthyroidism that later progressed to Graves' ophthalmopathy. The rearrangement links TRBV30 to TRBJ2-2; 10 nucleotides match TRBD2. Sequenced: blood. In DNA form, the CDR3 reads TGTGCCTGGAGTCTTCTAGCGGGGGCGAGAACCGGGGAGCTGTTTTTT. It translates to CAWSLLAGARTGELFF.